This note documents a single T cell receptor beta chain sequence. The antigen remains undetermined. These data come from a study of OX40 agonist ivuxolimab in advanced cancers. General study points: The study found among the lowest clonal expansion in partial responders at 0.1-3.0 mg/kg.

Trimming removed 1 base at V and 2 bases at J, with 10 bases between. The CDR3 is 15 amino acids. Per germline, CDR1 SGHDT and CDR2 YYEEEE. Sequenced by immunoSEQ multiplex PCR; TCRdb stores in-frame clones only, minus some. The repertoire includes roughly 92,000 clones, approximately 84% of them detected once, and 4.5% to 5.5% sits in the top ten. The specimen comprised CD4+ or CD8+ T cells sorted from blood, sampled in a trial of the OX40 agonist ivuxolimab. The source is an adult with an advanced solid tumor such as melanoma, head and neck, liver or kidney cancer. The rearrangement joins TRBV5-6 to TRBJ1-3, with D unclear. The CDR3 loop is CASSLSWTAGNTIYF. The CDR3 DNA follows: TGTGCCAGCAGCTTGTCCTGGACGGCTGGAAACACCATATATTTT.